This T cell receptor (beta chain) was identified in a study of Graves' ophthalmopathy and Graves' hyperthyroidism. In its sample, this clonotype was seen many times. Aged 18 to 65, the patients with hyperthyroidism had under 2 months' duration and were newly diagnosed. Ineligible for inclusion were patients with other autoimmune diseases, uncontrolled infections, pregnancy or lactation. Germline CDR1 reads LNHDA; CDR2 reads SQIVND (reference sequence). The CDR3 extends over 14 amino acids. V lost 3 bases and J 2 bases, leaving 7 bases between the germline ends. Using RNA transcripts, the TCR beta CDR3 regions were amplified. Following a first-round RT-PCR that used HTBI primers, a second-round multiplex PCR was carried out. MiXCR, applied by TCRdb to the multiplex PCR reads, yields one record per CDR3 protein. The profile shows about 600,000 distinct CDR3 sequences, under 40% of them singletons.

This TCR was sampled from an adult man with Graves' hyperthyroidism. The rearrangement uses TRBV19 and TRBJ2-2; D gene ambiguous. The sequencing input was peripheral blood or thyroid tissue (not recorded which). The CDR3 bases are TGTGCCAGTAGTATTCGACTCAACACCGGGGAGCTGTTTTTT. It is translated as CASSIRLNTGELFF.